The following is a T cell receptor (beta chain) sequence with its context. Its antigen is undetermined. The CDR3 sequence is 12 residues long. Germline V gene lookup returns CDR1 MDHEN and CDR2 SYDVKM. The V end was cut by 6 bases, the J end by 6 bases, with 9 bases between. This specimen comes from a study of chemoradiotherapy in HPV16-positive cancers. Here immunoSEQ multiplex PCR was the method, and the copy in TCRdb shows in-frame clones only, minus some. This table holds approximately 15,000 clones, about three quarters found once. Points from the study as a whole: HPV-specific T cells were functionally defined from only two HPV16-positive patients. Non-HPV-specific T cells did not expand in tumors during treatment, whereas candidate HPV-specific clones and E7-related motifs did.

The chain is built from TRBV28 and TRBJ2-1, with TRBD1 as a possible D gene (6 bases). This TCR was recovered from a human donor with HPV-associated anogenital cancer. This specimen was collected from a patient who underwent chemoradiotherapy. In DNA, the CDR3 is TGTGCCAGCAGCCAGGACAGCAATGAGCAGTTCTTC. It is translated as CASSQDSNEQFF.